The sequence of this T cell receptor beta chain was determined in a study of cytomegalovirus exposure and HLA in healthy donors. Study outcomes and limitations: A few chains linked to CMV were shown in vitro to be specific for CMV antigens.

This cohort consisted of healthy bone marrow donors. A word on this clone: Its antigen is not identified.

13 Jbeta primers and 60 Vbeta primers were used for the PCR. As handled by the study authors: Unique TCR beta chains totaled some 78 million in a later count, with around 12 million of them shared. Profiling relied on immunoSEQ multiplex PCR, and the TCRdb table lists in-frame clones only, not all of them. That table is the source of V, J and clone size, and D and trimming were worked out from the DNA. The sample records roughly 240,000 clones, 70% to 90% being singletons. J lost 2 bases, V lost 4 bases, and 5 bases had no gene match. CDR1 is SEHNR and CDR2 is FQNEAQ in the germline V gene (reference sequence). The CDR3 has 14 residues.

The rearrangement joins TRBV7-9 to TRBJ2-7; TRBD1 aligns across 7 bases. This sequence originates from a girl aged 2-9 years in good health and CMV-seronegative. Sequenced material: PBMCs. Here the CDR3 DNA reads TGTGCCAGCAGCTCCGGACAGGAAACCTACGAGCAGTACTTC. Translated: CASSSGQETYEQYF.